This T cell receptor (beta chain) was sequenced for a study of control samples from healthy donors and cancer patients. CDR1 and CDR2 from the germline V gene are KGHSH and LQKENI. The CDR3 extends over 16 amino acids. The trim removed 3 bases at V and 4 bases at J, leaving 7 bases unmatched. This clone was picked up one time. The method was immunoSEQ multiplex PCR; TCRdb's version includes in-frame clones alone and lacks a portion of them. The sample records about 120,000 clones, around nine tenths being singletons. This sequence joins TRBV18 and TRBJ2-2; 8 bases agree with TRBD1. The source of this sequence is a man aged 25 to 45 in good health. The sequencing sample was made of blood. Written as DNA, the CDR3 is TGTGCCAGCTCACCTCGGAACAGGGGGTTCACCGGGGAGCTGTTTTTT. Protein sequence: CASSPRNRGFTGELFF.